This TCR beta chain came from a study of a mutant IDH1 vaccine in newly diagnosed glioma. CDR3 length: 12 amino acids. The V gene lost 2 bases and the J gene lost 3 bases, with 3 bases spanning the gap. CDR1 is MDHEN and CDR2 is SYDVKM in the germline V gene. As for this clone: Its antigen is not identified.

The time point is: week 11, during vaccination. Mutant IDH1 20-mer peptide, at 300 ug, made up each vaccine dose, with topical imiquimod. The assay was immunoSEQ multiplex PCR, and TCRdb's table has in-frame clones only and misses some. The table shows over 55,000 clones, with 89% occurring only once. The chain employs TRBV28 and TRBJ2-3; D gene uncertain. This TCR derives from a man aged 35-49 years with glioma. Source: PBMCs, taken from a glioma patient whose treatment included an IDH1 peptide vaccine. CDR3 bases: TGTGCCAGCAGTTTAGAAACAGATACGCAGTATTTT. It is translated as CASSLETDTQYF.